This T cell receptor beta chain is drawn from a study of T cell responses to AZD1222 COVID-19 vaccine. Turning to the study itself: Second doses were pooled across both intervals (about 4 or about 12 weeks).

The study's findings and limits: Repertoires were collected only later (after the peak T cell response had occurred). Breadth and depth of Spike-specific TCRs rose after two AZD1222 doses.

On this clone itself: The antigen remains undetermined.

Clones were read by immunoSEQ multiplex PCR, and TCRdb kept only the in-frame ones, dropping some. The sample has fewer than 200,000 clones, just under 90% seen once. This CDR3 has 12 amino acids. The ends were cut back, 0 bases at V and 13 bases at J, with 10 bases in the middle. CDR1 is ENHRY and CDR2 is SYGVKD in the germline V gene. The sequence was obtained from an adult in good health. Sequenced material: peripheral blood, taken on day 0 of AZD1222 vaccination. The rearrangement links TRBV10-3 to TRBJ1-5; D call uncertain. CDR3 loop: CAISESGDSQHF. Written as DNA, the CDR3 is TGTGCCATCAGTGAGTCGGGCGACTCTCAGCATTTT.